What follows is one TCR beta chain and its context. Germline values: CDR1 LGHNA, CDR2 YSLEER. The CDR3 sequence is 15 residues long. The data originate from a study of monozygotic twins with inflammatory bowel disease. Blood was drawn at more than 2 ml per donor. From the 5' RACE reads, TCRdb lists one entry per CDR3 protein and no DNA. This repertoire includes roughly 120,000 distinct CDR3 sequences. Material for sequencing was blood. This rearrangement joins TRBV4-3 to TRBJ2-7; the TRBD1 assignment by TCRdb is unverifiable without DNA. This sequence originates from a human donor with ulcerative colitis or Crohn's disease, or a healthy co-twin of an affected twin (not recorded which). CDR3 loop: CASSQGAGDLYEQYF.